This T cell receptor (beta chain) was observed in a study of identical twins. This CDR3 contains 13 residues. The V segment lost 1 base and the J segment 6 bases; nucleotides outside the gene matches: 2. Germline assignment: CDR1 SGHVS and CDR2 FNYEAQ. Everyone who donated was a healthy Caucasian. General observations from the study: For cord blood, abundant beta clonotypes had fewer insertions, unlike memory repertoires, which showed none. Twin-shared out-of-frame alpha sequences were enriched for low generation probability.

About this clonotype: The antigen is unknown.

MiXCR was run by TCRdb on the 5' RACE reads, yielding one entry per CDR3 protein. Seen here are around 480,000 distinct CDR3 sequences, 14% observed once, and the top ten hold about 0.52%. These same data were also listed under a study on yellow fever vaccine responses in identical twins.

The source of this sequence is a woman under 30 in good health. V is TRBV7-6 and J is TRBJ1-1, with 7 bases fitting TRBD1. Sequences were obtained from CD4+ T cells sorted from blood. This CDR3 is CASSLGGQSEAFF. In DNA form, the CDR3 reads TGTGCCAGCAGCTTAGGGGGACAGTCTGAAGCTTTCTTT.